Following are 26 T cell receptor beta chains from one sample sequenced in a study of T cell responses to AZD1222 COVID-19 vaccine. Generated by immunoSEQ multiplex PCR, the TCRdb table keeps only in-frame clones and is missing some. The repertoire holds about 150,000 clones, with 70% to 90% as singletons. The sequencing here drew on peripheral blood, taken after recovery from COVID-19. These receptors were taken from an adult who had recovered from COVID-19.

V and J are TRBV18 and TRBJ1-4; the D gene is possibly TRBD1 (5 bases). V was shortened by 1 base and J by 5 bases, with 14 bases between the two germline ends. Germline CDR1 is KGHSH and CDR2 is LQKENI. The CDR3 runs to 16 residues. Here the CDR3 DNA reads TGTGCCAGCTCACCACAACCGCAGGGTGGAAATGAAAAACTGTTTTTT. Translated: CASSPQPQGGNEKLFF.

This rearrangement joins TRBV19 to TRBJ1-1; D might be TRBD1 (6 bases). Trimming left V 5 bases short and J 5 bases short, with 15 bases between. Germline CDR1 LNHDA, CDR2 SQIVND (reference sequence). This CDR3 contains 14 residues. This CDR3 reads CASSALSGATEAFF. The CDR3 DNA sequence: TGTGCCAGTAGTGCTCTATCGGGGGCAACTGAAGCTTTCTTT.

This chain uses TRBV19 with TRBJ2-5, with TRBD2 as a possible D gene (5 bases). The CDR3 spans 14 residues. V lost 5 bases and J 5 bases, leaving 15 bases between the germline ends. The germline V gene has CDR1 LNHDA and CDR2 SQIVND (reference sequence). The CDR3, as DNA: TGTGCCAGTAGTTCCTACGCGGGTTCCGAGACCCAGTACTTC. It translates to CASSSYAGSETQYF.

The rearrangement joins TRBV11-3 to TRBJ2-5; D may be TRBD1 or TRBD2 (5 bases each). The germline V gene has CDR1 SGHNT and CDR2 YENEEA. Trimming pared 4 bases from V and 1 base from J, leaving 16 bases between. The length of the CDR3 is 16 residues. As DNA, the CDR3 is TGTGCCAGCAGCTCTTACGGGGCGCAAGGCCAAGAGACCCAGTACTTC. It is translated as CASSSYGAQGQETQYF.

The genes are TRBV7-2 and TRBJ1-5; the match to TRBD1 covers 9 bases. With 5 bases clipped from V and 6 bases from J, the junction kept 5 bases outside the gene matches. The CDR3 is 14 amino acids. The V gene's germline CDR1 is SGHTA and CDR2 FQGNSA. The CDR3 DNA reads TGTGCCAGCAGCCCGACAGGGGGAGGTCAGCCCCAGCATTTT. This gives the protein CASSPTGGGQPQHF.

The chain employs TRBV10-1 and TRBJ2-3, with 10 bases aligning to TRBD2. This CDR3 spans 14 amino acids. With V trimmed by 5 bases and J by 5 bases, 4 bases remained unmatched. The germline CDR1 and CDR2 sequences are WNHNN and SYGVQD (reference sequence). In DNA, the CDR3 is TGCGCCAGCAGTCTAGCGGGAGATCAAGATACGCAGTATTTT. Its protein product is CASSLAGDQDTQYF.

This chain uses TRBV3-1 (or the pseudogene TRBV3-2) with TRBJ1-1; D is unresolved. The germline CDR1 and CDR2 sequences are LGHDT and YNNKEL (reference sequence). This CDR3 has 13 residues. Trimming cost V 4 bases and J 4 bases, with 10 bases left between them. The CDR3 is CASSPYRGTEAFF. As DNA, the CDR3 is TGTGCCAGCAGCCCCTATCGGGGCACTGAAGCTTTCTTT.

The J gene is TRBJ1-1, the V gene TRBV10-3; 7 positions agree with TRBD1. The V gene's germline CDR1 is ENHRY and CDR2 SYGVKD. The CDR3 is 15 amino acids. V was clipped by 7 bases and J by 1 base; unmatched bases: 9. CDR3 in DNA: TGTGCCATCACTGAAACCGGGACAGAGAACACTGAAGCTTTCTTT. The encoded protein is CAITETGTENTEAFF.

The DNA of the CDR3 is TGTGCCAGTATGAGTAAGCCGAACACTGAAGCTTTCTTT. Protein sequence: CASMSKPNTEAFF. The chain combines TRBV19 with TRBJ1-1, with D unresolved. Between the trimmed V and J ends, which lost 7 bases and 1 base, there was a span of 10 bases. Germline CDR1 LNHDA, CDR2 SQIVND (reference sequence). The CDR3 length is 13 residues.

This rearrangement joins TRBV4-1 to TRBJ2-3, with D possibly matching TRBD2 (6 bases). CDR1 is MGHRA, CDR2 YSYEKL, per germline. Trimming removed 0 bases at V and 0 bases at J, with 22 bases between. This CDR3 is 20 amino acids long. CDR3 nucleotides: TGCGCCAGCAGCCAAGATGAGGCTAGCGCTACGTTTTCTAGCACAGATACGCAGTATTTT. The encoded protein is CASSQDEASATFSSTDTQYF.

The chain is built from TRBV14 and TRBJ1-1; D not resolved. This CDR3 region has 16 residues. The V gene lost 0 bases and the J gene lost 0 bases, with 11 bases spanning the gap. In germline, CDR1 is SGHDN, CDR2 FVKESK. The CDR3 coding sequence is TGTGCCAGCAGCCAAGAAAAGGGCTCCGTGAACACTGAAGCTTTCTTT. Protein product: CASSQEKGSVNTEAFF.

This clone was observed a few times. J is TRBJ2-1 and V is TRBV11-2; D may be TRBD2 (7 bases). This CDR3 has 17 amino acids. V lost 5 bases and J 7 bases, leaving 24 bases between the germline ends. Germline CDR1 SGHAT, CDR2 FQNNGV. In DNA, the CDR3 is TGTGCCAGCAGCCGGGGGTTCTCGGGGGGCATGAGGAATGAGCAGTTCTTC. This translates into CASSRGFSGGMRNEQFF.

This clone was seen more than once but under ten times. The gene calls are TRBV7-2 and TRBJ1-5; 11 bases agree with TRBD1. The CDR3 runs to 16 residues. The V gene end was trimmed by 5 bases and the J gene end by 0 bases; junction bases not matched to a gene: 3. Germline assignment: CDR1 SGHTA and CDR2 FQGNSA. In DNA, the CDR3 is TGTGCCAGCAGCCTAGGGACAGGGGGTAGCAATCAGCCCCAGCATTTT. This gives the protein CASSLGTGGSNQPQHF.

The chain links TRBV3-1 (or the pseudogene TRBV3-2) to TRBJ1-4; 8 bases map to TRBD1. The germline V gene encodes CDR1 LGHDT and CDR2 YNNKEL (reference sequence). This CDR3 comprises 19 residues. J lost 7 bases, V lost 0 bases, and 16 bases had no gene match. In DNA, the CDR3 is TGTGCCAGCAGCCAAGATAGTTGGACACAGGGGGGGAAAGGTGAAAAACTGTTTTTT. Protein sequence: CASSQDSWTQGGKGEKLFF.

The rearrangement links TRBV4-2 to TRBJ1-4; TRBD1 might be the D (6 bases). Trimming pared 1 base from V and 8 bases from J, leaving 14 bases between. The CDR3 runs 15 residues. Germline loops: CDR1 LGHNA, CDR2 YNFKEQ. CDR3 DNA: TGTGCCAGCAGCCAAGTCCCCCAGGGGACAGAAAAACTGTTTTTT. Translation gives CASSQVPQGTEKLFF.

The J gene is TRBJ2-3, the V gene TRBV6-2 or TRBV6-3; the D is unclear. Germline V lookup: CDR1 MNHEY, CDR2 SVGEGT. The CDR3 is made up of 15 amino acids. V lost 2 bases to trimming and J lost 10 bases, with 19 bases between them. DNA of the CDR3: TGTGCCAGCAGTTACGTGGCCACCAACCCGAAATCGCAGTATTTT. It translates to CASSYVATNPKSQYF.

The chain has TRBV3-1 (or the pseudogene TRBV3-2) and TRBJ2-7; D remains unclear. Germline CDR1 LGHDT, CDR2 YNNKEL (reference sequence). This CDR3 has 12 residues. V shed 1 base and J shed 4 bases, with 5 bases lying between them. CDR3 in amino acids: CASSQASYEQYF. CDR3 sequence (DNA): TGTGCCAGCAGCCAAGCCAGTTACGAGCAGTACTTC.

The chain is built from TRBV4-1 and TRBJ2-7; 9 positions match TRBD2. There are 16 residues in the CDR3. CDR1 MGHRA and CDR2 YSYEKL come from the germline V gene. Trimming cost V 1 base and J 1 base; bases outside gene matches: 5. This CDR3 reads CASSQGWAGGSYEQYF. CDR3 sequence (DNA): TGCGCCAGCAGCCAAGGCTGGGCGGGAGGGTCCTACGAGCAGTACTTC.

The J gene is TRBJ2-7, the V gene TRBV5-4; D is possibly TRBD1 (5 bases). Between the trimmed V and J ends, which lost 4 bases and 2 bases, there was a span of 16 bases. In germline, CDR1 is SGHNT, CDR2 YYREEE (reference sequence). There are 15 residues in the CDR3. DNA for the CDR3: TGTGCCAGCAGCGGTCTAGAGCAGGGAACCTACGAGCAGTACTTC. As protein: CASSGLEQGTYEQYF.

The chain couples TRBV19 to TRBJ2-1; tentative D call: TRBD1 (6 bases). The germline V gene has CDR1 LNHDA and CDR2 SQIVND (reference sequence). With 6 bases removed from V and 0 bases from J, the gap between germline ends came to 12 bases. CDR3 length: 15 amino acids. CDR3 sequence (DNA): TGTGCCAGTAGCGGACAGACCCACTCCTACAATGAGCAGTTCTTC. This encodes CASSGQTHSYNEQFF.

This rearrangement joins TRBV7-2 to TRBJ1-3; D call uncertain. Trimming cost V 1 base and J 3 bases, with 13 bases left between them. The CDR3 is 16 amino acids. Germline CDR1 SGHTA, CDR2 FQGNSA. In DNA form, the CDR3 reads TGTGCCAGCAGCTTAGGAGGAGGGTTCGGTGGAAACACCATATATTTT. It translates to CASSLGGGFGGNTIYF.

The sample holds a few counts of this clone. The chain uses TRBV11-3 and TRBJ2-1; the match to TRBD2 covers 9 bases. Germline V gene data show CDR1 as SGHNT and CDR2 as YENEEA. This CDR3 contains 15 residues. With 3 bases clipped from V and 7 bases from J, the junction kept 7 bases outside the gene matches. The CDR3: CASSLAGGLGNEQFF. CDR3 DNA: TGTGCCAGCAGCTTGGCGGGAGGGCTTGGAAATGAGCAGTTCTTC.

The V and J genes are TRBV11-2 and TRBJ2-7; D is ambiguous. The CDR3 has 15 residues. The V end was cut by 0 bases, the J end by 0 bases, with 9 bases between. CDR1 is SGHAT and CDR2 is FQNNGV in the germline V gene. The CDR3 nucleotides read TGTGCCAGCAGCTTAGACACAGATCCCTCCTACGAGCAGTACTTC. It codes for CASSLDTDPSYEQYF.

This clone has just a few counts. The CDR3 nucleotides are TGTGCCAGCAGCTCACGCCTTTCGAGCTCCTACAATGAGCAGTTCTTC. Amino acids: CASSSRLSSSYNEQFF. The chain recombines TRBV7-2 with TRBJ2-1; unclear D gene. Germline V gene sequence: CDR1 SGHTA, CDR2 FQGNSA. The CDR3 is made up of 16 amino acids. V was cut by 4 bases and J by 0 bases, with 13 bases left in between. Full variable domain (outside the CDR3, taken from reference TRBV7-2 and TRBJ2-1): GAGVSQSPSNKVTEKGKDVELRCDPISGHTALYWYRQSLGQGLEFLIYFQGNSAPDKSGLPSDRFSAERTGGSVSTLTIQRTQQEDSAVYLCASSSRLSSSYNEQFFGPGTRLTVL.

J is TRBJ1-3 and V is TRBV5-8; 8 nucleotides line up with TRBD1. This CDR3 has 15 residues. Germline assignment: CDR1 SGHTS and CDR2 YDEGEE. The junction had 5 bases not matched to a gene; V was cut back by 3 bases and J by 3 bases. The CDR3 DNA is TGTGCCAGCAGCTCGGGACAGGCGGTTGGAAACACCATATATTTT. Translation: CASSSGQAVGNTIYF.

This clone showed up just once. This chain links TRBV11-2 with TRBJ1-2; D is perhaps TRBD1 (6 bases). Trimming left V 1 base short and J 5 bases short, with 14 bases between. CDR3 size: 15 residues. Germline lookup yields CDR1 SGHAT and CDR2 FQNNGV. CDR3 nucleotides: TGTGCCAGCAGCTTAGCGCTGGGGGCAGGGTATGGCTACACCTTC. Its protein product is CASSLALGAGYGYTF. Full variable domain (missing parts from reference TRBV11-2 and TRBJ1-2): EAGVAQSPRYKIIEKRQSVAFWCNPISGHATLYWYQQILGQGPKLLIQFQNNGVVDDSQLPKDRFSAERLKGVDSTLKIQPAKLEDSAVYLCASSLALGAGYGYTFGSGTRLTVV.